This T cell receptor beta chain was recorded in a study of T cell responses to AZD1222 COVID-19 vaccine. Here immunoSEQ multiplex PCR was the method, and the copy in TCRdb shows in-frame clones only, minus some. This table holds about 190,000 clones, 90% to 95% found once. This specimen was peripheral blood, taken on day 0 of AZD1222 vaccination. The source of this sequence is an adult in good health.

CDR3 nucleotide sequence: TGTGCCAGCAGTACCGGGGGCGAGGGCGGGAAGGGACGTAACAACAATGAGCAGTTCTTC. This codes for CASSTGGEGGKGRNNNEQFF. The chain couples TRBV27 to TRBJ2-1; D tentatively reads TRBD1 or TRBD2 (6 bases each). Germline V gene data show CDR1 as MNHEY and CDR2 as SMNVEV (reference sequence). The CDR3 is made up of 20 amino acids. The V end was cut by 5 bases, the J end by 5 bases, with 31 bases between.